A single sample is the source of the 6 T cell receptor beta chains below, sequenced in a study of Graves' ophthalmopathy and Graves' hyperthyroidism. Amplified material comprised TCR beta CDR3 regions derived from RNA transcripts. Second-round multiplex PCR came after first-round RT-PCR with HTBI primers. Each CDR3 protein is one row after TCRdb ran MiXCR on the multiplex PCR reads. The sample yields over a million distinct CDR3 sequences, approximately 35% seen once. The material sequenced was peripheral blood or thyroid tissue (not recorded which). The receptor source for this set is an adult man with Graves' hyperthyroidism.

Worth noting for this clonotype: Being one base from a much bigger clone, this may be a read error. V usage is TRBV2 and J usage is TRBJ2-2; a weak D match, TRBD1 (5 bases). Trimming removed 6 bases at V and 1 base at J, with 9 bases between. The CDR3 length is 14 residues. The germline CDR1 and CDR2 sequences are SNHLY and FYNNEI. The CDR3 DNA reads TGTGCCAGCAGGGACCAGGGGAACACCGGGGAGCTGTTTTTT. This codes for CASRDQGNTGELFF.

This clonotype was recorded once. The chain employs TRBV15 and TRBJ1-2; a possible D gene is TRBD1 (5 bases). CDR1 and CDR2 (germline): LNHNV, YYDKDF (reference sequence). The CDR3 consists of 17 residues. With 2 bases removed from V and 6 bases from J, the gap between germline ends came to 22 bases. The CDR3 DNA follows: TGTGCCACCAGCAGACCAGACCGGGGACTCCTCAGGGATGGCTACACCTTC. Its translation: CATSRPDRGLLRDGYTF.

CDR3 sequence: CASSLHGDRVYEHF. In nucleotides, the CDR3 is TGTGCCAGCAGCTTACATGGAGACAGGGTCTACGAGCATTTT. The rearrangement joins TRBV7-9 to TRBJ1-5; 7 bases align to TRBD1. The J segment lost 14 bases and the V segment lost 2 bases, leaving 12 bases of the junction unmatched. This CDR3 has 14 residues. In germline, CDR1 is SEHNR, CDR2 FQNEAQ (reference sequence). Using reference TRBV7-9 and TRBJ1-5 for the parts outside the CDR3, the full variable domain is DTGVSQNPRHKITKRGQNVTFRCDPISEHNRLYWYRQTLGQGPEFLTYFQNEAQLEKSRLLSDRFSAERPKGSFSTLEIQRTEQGDSAMYLCASSLHGDRVYEHFGDGTRLSIL.

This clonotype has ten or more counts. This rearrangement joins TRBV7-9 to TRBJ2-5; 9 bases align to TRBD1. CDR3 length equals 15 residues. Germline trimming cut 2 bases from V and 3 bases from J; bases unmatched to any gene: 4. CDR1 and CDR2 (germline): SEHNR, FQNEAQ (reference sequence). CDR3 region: CASSLRRTGEETQYF. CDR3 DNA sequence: TGTGCCAGCAGCTTACGACGGACAGGGGAAGAGACCCAGTACTTC.

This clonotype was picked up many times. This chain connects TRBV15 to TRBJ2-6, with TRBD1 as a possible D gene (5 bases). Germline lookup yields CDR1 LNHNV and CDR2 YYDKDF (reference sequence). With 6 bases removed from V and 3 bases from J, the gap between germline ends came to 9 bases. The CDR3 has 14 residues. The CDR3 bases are TGTGCCACCAGAGGGGTTCTTGGGGCCAACGTCCTGACTTTC. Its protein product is CATRGVLGANVLTF.

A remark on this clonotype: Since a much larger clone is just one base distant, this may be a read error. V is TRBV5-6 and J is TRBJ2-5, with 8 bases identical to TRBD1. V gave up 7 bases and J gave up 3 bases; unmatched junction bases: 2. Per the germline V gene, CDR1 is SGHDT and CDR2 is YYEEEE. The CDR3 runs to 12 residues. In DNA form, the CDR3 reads TGTGCCAGCGCGACAGGGGAAGAGACCCAGTACTTC. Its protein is CASATGEETQYF. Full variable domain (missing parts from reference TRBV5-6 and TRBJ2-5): DAGVTQSPTHLIKTRGQQVTLRCSPKSGHDTVSWYQQALGQGPQFIFQYYEEEERQRGNFPDRFSGHQFPNYSSELNVNALLLGDSALYLCASATGEETQYFGPGTRLLVL.